The clone carrying this T cell receptor (beta chain) was detected only once. This sample is drawn from a study of cytotoxic CD8 clonotypes in ibrutinib-treated CLL. Overall study context: Response samples were obtained once patients had received a median 12 months of treatment, range 6 to 36. Productive templates averaged about 230,000 per sample, and productive rearrangements 90,000 to 100,000.

Some clones are missing from TCRdb's copy, which holds only in-frame ones; the method was immunoSEQ multiplex PCR. The sample contains almost 45,000 clones, more than 60% of which appear only once. Sequences were derived from PBMCs, sampled after 12 months of ibrutinib treatment. This sequence was found in a human donor with chronic lymphocytic leukemia.

The CDR3: CASSWGTSGGSYEQYF. Here the CDR3 DNA reads TGTGCCAGCAGCTGGGGGACTAGCGGGGGGTCCTACGAGCAGTACTTC. The V call is TRBV5-4, the J call TRBJ2-7, with TRBD2 matching over 15 bases. J gave up 1 base and V 3 bases, and 2 bases lay outside the gene matches. Per germline, CDR1 SGHNT and CDR2 YYREEE (reference sequence). CDR3 length equals 16 residues.